This T cell receptor beta chain is drawn from a study of T-cell reconstitution after alpha-beta-depleted transplantation in children. As it was prepared, the TCRbeta library received unique molecular identifiers. TCRdb itself ran the PCR reads through MiXCR, one entry per CDR3 protein. The sample records 75,000 to 100,000 distinct CDR3 sequences, 7.5% to 9.5% being singletons. This clonotype was recorded many times. Germline CDR1 MDHEN, CDR2 SYDVKM. V dropped 1 base and J dropped 3 bases, with 16 bases sitting between them. This CDR3 has 18 residues. This clonotype was obtained from a human donor who donated a stem cell graft to a child with congenital amegakaryocytic thrombocytopenia. The rearrangement joins TRBV28 to TRBJ2-6; tentative D call: TRBD2 (6 bases). The sequenced sample was PBMCs from the stem cell graft donor, obtained from the stem cell graft. The CDR3 here is CASSLSVGGALGANVLTF. CDR3 DNA sequence: TGTGCCAGCAGTTTATCCGTCGGGGGAGCTCTTGGGGCCAACGTCCTGACTTTC.